The clone carrying this T cell receptor (beta chain) came up a few times. Enrolled during active infection, Seattle patients were then followed longitudinally. This sample is part of a study of blood T cell repertoires in COVID-19. The protocol was immunoSEQ multiplex PCR, while the TCRdb copy is restricted to in-frame clones and leaves out a portion. This table has some 220,000 clones, 82% appearing once. This receptor was identified in a woman aged 70-85 years with COVID-19, enrolled during active disease. Specimen: peripheral blood.

The CDR3 bases are TGTGCCAGCAGTTGGCACGATGAGCAGTTCTTC. Its protein is CASSWHDEQFF. V usage is TRBV2 and J usage is TRBJ2-1, with unresolved D. This CDR3 has 11 residues. Germline V gene sequence: CDR1 SNHLY, CDR2 FYNNEI. Trimming removed 5 bases from V and 8 bases from J, with 7 bases in between.